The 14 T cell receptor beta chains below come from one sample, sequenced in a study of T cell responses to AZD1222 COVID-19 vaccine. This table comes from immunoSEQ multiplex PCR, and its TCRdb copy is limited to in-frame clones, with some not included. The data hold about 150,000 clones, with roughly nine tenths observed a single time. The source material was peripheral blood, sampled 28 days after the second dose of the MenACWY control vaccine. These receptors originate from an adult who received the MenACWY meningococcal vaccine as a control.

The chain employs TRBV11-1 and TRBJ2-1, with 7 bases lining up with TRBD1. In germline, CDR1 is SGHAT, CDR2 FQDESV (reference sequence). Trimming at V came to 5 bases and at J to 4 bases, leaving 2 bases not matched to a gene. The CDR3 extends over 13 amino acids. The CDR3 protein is CASSRGQYNEQFF. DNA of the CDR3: TGTGCCAGCAGCCGGGGACAGTACAATGAGCAGTTCTTC. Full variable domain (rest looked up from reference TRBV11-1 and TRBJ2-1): EAEVAQSPRYKITEKSQAVAFWCDPISGHATLYWYRQILGQGPELLVQFQDESVVDDSQLPKDRFSAERLKGVDSTLKIQPAELGDSAMYLCASSRGQYNEQFFGPGTRLTVL.

CDR3 nucleotides: TGTGCCAGCAGCCTGGACGGGCAAGAGACCCAGTACTTC. Its translation: CASSLDGQETQYF. The chain uses TRBV6-2 or TRBV6-3 and TRBJ2-5, with D unresolved. Between the trimmed V and J ends, which lost 6 bases and 2 bases, there was a span of 10 bases. Per the germline V gene, CDR1 is MNHEY and CDR2 is SVGEGT. This CDR3 region has 13 residues.

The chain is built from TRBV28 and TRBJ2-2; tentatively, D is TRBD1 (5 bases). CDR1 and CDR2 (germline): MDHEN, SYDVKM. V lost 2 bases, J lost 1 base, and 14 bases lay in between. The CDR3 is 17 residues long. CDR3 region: CASSLGAQGRNTGELFF. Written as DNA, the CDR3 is TGTGCCAGCAGTTTAGGGGCCCAAGGCAGGAACACCGGGGAGCTGTTTTTT.

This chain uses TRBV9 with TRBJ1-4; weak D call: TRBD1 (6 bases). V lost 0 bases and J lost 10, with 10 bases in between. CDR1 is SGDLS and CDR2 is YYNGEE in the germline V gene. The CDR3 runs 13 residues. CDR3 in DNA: TGTGCCAGCAGCGTAGGGACAGACGGAAAACTGTTTTTT. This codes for CASSVGTDGKLFF.

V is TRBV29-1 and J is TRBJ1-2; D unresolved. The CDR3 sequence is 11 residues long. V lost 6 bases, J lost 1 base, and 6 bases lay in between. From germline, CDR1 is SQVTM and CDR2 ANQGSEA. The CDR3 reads CSVKINYGYTF. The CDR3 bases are TGCAGCGTGAAGATTAACTATGGCTACACCTTC.

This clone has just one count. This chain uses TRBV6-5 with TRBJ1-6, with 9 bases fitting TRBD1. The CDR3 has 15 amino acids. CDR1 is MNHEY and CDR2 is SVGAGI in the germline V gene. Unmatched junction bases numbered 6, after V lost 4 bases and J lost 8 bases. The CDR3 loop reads CASSWGTGYDSPLHF. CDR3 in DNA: TGTGCCAGCAGTTGGGGGACAGGGTATGATTCACCCCTCCACTTT.

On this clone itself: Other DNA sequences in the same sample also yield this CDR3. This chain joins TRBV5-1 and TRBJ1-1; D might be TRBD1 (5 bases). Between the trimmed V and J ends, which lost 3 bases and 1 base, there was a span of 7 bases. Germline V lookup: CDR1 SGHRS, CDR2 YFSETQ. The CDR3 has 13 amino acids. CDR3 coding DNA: TGCGCCAGCAGCTCCAGGGAGAACACTGAAGCTTTCTTT. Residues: CASSSRENTEAFF. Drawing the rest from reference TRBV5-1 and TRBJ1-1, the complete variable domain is KAGVTQTPRYLIKTRGQQVTLSCSPISGHRSVSWYQQTPGQGLQFLFEYFSETQRNKGNFPGRFSGRQFSNSRSEMNVSTLELGDSALYLCASSSRENTEAFFGQGTRLTVV.

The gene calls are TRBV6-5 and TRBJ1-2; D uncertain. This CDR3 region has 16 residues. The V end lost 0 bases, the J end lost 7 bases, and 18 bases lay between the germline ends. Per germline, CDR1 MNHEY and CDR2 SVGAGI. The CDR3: CASSYSEAAGERGYTF. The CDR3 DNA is TGTGCCAGCAGTTACTCCGAGGCGGCGGGAGAGCGTGGCTACACCTTC.

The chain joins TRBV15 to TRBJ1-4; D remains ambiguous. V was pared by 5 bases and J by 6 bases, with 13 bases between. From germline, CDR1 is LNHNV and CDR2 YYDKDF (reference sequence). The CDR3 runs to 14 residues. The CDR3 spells CATSGGREDEKLFF. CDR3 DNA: TGTGCCACCAGCGGAGGCCGGGAGGATGAAAAACTGTTTTTT.

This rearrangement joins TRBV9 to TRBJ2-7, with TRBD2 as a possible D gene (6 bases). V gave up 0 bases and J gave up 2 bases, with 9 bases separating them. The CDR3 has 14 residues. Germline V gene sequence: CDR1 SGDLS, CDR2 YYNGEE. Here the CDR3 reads CASSVAGETYEQYF. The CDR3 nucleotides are TGTGCCAGCAGCGTAGCGGGAGAGACCTACGAGCAGTACTTC.

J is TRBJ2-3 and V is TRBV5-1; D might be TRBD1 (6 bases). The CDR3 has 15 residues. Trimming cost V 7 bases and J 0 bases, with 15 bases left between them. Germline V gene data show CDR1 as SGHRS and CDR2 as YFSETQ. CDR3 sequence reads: CASVKTGSSTDTQYF. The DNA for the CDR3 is TGCGCCAGCGTAAAGACAGGATCTAGCACAGATACGCAGTATTTT.

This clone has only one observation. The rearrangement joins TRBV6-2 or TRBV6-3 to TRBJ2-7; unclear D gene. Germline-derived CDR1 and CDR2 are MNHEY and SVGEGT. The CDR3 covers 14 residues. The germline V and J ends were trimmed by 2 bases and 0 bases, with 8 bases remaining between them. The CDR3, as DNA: TGTGCCAGCAGTTACACGGAAAGCTCCTACGAGCAGTACTTC. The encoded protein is CASSYTESSYEQYF.

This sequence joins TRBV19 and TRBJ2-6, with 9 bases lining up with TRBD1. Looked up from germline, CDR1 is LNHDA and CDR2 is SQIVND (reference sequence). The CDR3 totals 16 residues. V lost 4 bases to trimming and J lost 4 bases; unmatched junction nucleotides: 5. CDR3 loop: CASSTGQGAGANVLTF. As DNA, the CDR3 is TGTGCCAGTAGTACGGGACAGGGTGCCGGGGCCAACGTCCTGACTTTC.

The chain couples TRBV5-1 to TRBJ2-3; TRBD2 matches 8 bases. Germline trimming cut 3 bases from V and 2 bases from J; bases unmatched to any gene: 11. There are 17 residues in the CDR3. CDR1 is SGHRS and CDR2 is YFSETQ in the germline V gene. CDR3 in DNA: TGCGCCAGCAGCTCAGGTCTCCGGGGGGGAAACACAGATACGCAGTATTTT. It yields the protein CASSSGLRGGNTDTQYF.